This entry lists 16 T cell receptor beta chains sequenced from one sample in a study of molecular identifiers for immune sequencing clone quantification. TCRdb itself ran the PCR reads through MiXCR, one entry per CDR3 protein. This sample has 35,000 or so distinct CDR3 sequences, with approximately 20% found just once. Sequenced material: naive CD8+ T cells from blood, with Jurkat cell RNA spiked in. Documented subset: FACS-sorted CD8+CD4-CCR7+CD45RA+ naive T cells. All receptors derive from a human donor in good health. Some libraries in this study had Jurkat cell RNA spiked in.

This clonotype was seen ten or more times. V is TRBV12-3 or TRBV12-4 and J is TRBJ2-3, with 13 bases identical to TRBD2. V lost 8 bases and J lost 2; bases outside the gene matches: 10. The CDR3 totals 17 residues. The CDR3 bases are TGTGCCAGCTCGACTAGCGGGGGGCCCTTTTCCACAGATACGCAGTATTTT. Residues: CASSTSGGPFSTDTQYF.

On this clonotype itself: A much more abundant neighbour one base away suggests this may be a read error. The chain is built from TRBV27 and TRBJ2-3; D gene uncertain. The CDR3 spans 15 residues. From germline, CDR1 is MNHEY and CDR2 SMNVEV (reference sequence). Trimming shortened V by 2 bases and J by 5 bases, and 14 bases separated the two germline ends. Here the CDR3 reads CASSLVHRYIDTQYF. DNA for the CDR3: TGTGCCAGCAGTTTAGTGCACAGATACATAGATACGCAGTATTTT.

This clonotype was seen many times. V usage is TRBV27 and J usage is TRBJ1-5; D is ambiguous. The V end lost 3 bases, the J end lost 3 bases, and 9 bases lay between the germline ends. This CDR3 comprises 14 residues. Germline V gene sequence: CDR1 MNHEY, CDR2 SMNVEV (reference sequence). This chain's CDR3 is CASSLRAVNQPQHF. The CDR3 DNA is TGTGCCAGCAGTTTGAGGGCAGTCAATCAGCCCCAGCATTTT.

Many counts were recorded for this clonotype. In nucleotides, the CDR3 is TGCAGCGCGGACGGGACAGAATACTATCAAGAGACCCAGTACTTC. Translated, it gives CSADGTEYYQETQYF. The chain recombines TRBV29-1 with TRBJ2-5, with TRBD1 matching 7 bases. Trimming removed 7 bases from V and 2 bases from J; junction bases left unmatched: 13. The germline V gene encodes CDR1 SQVTM and CDR2 ANQGSEA. This CDR3 spans 15 amino acids. The entire variable domain, with the rest obtained from reference TRBV29-1 and TRBJ2-5, is as follows: SAVISQKPSRDICQRGTSLTIQCQVDSQVTMMFWYRQQPGQSLTLIATANQGSEATYESGFVIDKFPISRPNLTFSTLTVSNMSPEDSSIYLCSADGTEYYQETQYFGPGTRLLVL.

The chain employs TRBV28 and TRBJ1-4; D gene ambiguous. This CDR3 contains 12 residues. The germline gives CDR1 MDHEN, CDR2 SYDVKM. V gave up 5 bases and J gave up 14 bases, with 15 bases separating them. The CDR3 DNA is TGTGCCAGCAGTACCCCCGAGCAGTGGCTGTTTTTT. Amino acids: CASSTPEQWLFF.

At least ten counts were recorded for this clonotype. The chain combines TRBV19 with TRBJ2-3; D is ambiguous. Germline V gives CDR1 LNHDA, CDR2 SQIVND (reference sequence). V lost 1 base and J lost 4, with 3 bases in between. The CDR3 sequence is 12 residues long. The CDR3 DNA reads as TGTGCCAGTAGTATAGGGCCAGATACGCAGTATTTT. Protein: CASSIGPDTQYF.

For this clonotype: A read error is possible here, since a much larger clone lies one base away. The V gene is TRBV6-1, the J gene TRBJ1-2, with D possibly matching TRBD1 (6 bases). The germline V gene encodes CDR1 MNHNS and CDR2 SASEGT. The CDR3 is made up of 16 amino acids. Here the CDR3 DNA reads TGTGCCAGCAGTCTAAAGGGGGGTTCTCCTAACTATGGCTACGCCTTC. Residues: CASSLKGGSPNYGYAF.

This clonotype was counted a few times. The rearrangement joins TRBV18 to TRBJ2-3; 7 nucleotides match TRBD1. The V segment lost 3 bases and the J segment 1 base; nucleotides outside the gene matches: 10. This CDR3 spans 17 amino acids. Germline V gene data show CDR1 as KGHSH and CDR2 as LQKENI. CDR3: CASSPPDRNRGTDTQYF. The CDR3 DNA follows: TGTGCCAGCTCACCCCCGGACAGGAACCGAGGCACAGATACGCAGTATTTT.

This clonotype was counted between two and nine times. The rearrangement links TRBV12-3 or TRBV12-4 to TRBJ2-7; TRBD1 matches 7 bases. The CDR3 sequence is 15 residues long. V lost 6 bases and J lost 2; bases outside the gene matches: 10. CDR3 region: CASSPSDRFTYEQYF. The CDR3 DNA reads as TGTGCCAGCAGCCCATCGGACAGGTTTACCTACGAGCAGTACTTC.

As concerns this clonotype: It may be a read error: a sequence one base away is much more abundant. J is TRBJ2-5 and V is TRBV7-9; D is undetermined. Looked up from germline, CDR1 is SEHNR and CDR2 is FQNEAQ (reference sequence). The CDR3 is 13 amino acids. CDR3 in DNA: TGTGTCAGCAGAAATGAGGAGCAAGAGACCCAGTACTTC. Protein sequence: CVSRNEEQETQYF.

With respect to this clonotype: A single base separates this from a much larger clone, so it may be a read error. The rearrangement uses TRBV4-1 and TRBJ2-3; 9 bases match TRBD2. Per the germline V gene, CDR1 is MGHRA and CDR2 is YSYEKL. The CDR3 covers 16 residues. The CDR3 here is CANSQTSGLRTDTQYF. The CDR3 coding sequence is TGCGCCAACAGCCAAACTAGCGGGCTACGCACAGATACGCAGTATTTT.

For the CDR3, the DNA is TGTGCCAGCAGCTTAGGCGAAGGGGAAATGGATACGCAGCATTTT. It yields the protein CASSLGEGEMDTQHF. The chain links TRBV13 to TRBJ2-3; tentatively, D is TRBD1 (5 bases). The J call may be incorrect, as the DNA end agrees better with TRBJ1-5. The CDR3 length is 15 residues. Germline loops: CDR1 PRHDT, CDR2 FYEKMQ (reference sequence).

This clonotype was counted ten times or more. The gene calls are TRBV6-6 and TRBJ2-3; D unclear. Deletions cut 1 base from V and 5 bases from J, with 7 bases between. This CDR3 is built from 13 residues. Germline V gene lookup returns CDR1 MNHNY and CDR2 SVGAGI (reference sequence). The CDR3 sequence is CASSYFPQDTQYF. The CDR3 coding sequence is TGTGCCAGCAGTTACTTCCCGCAAGATACGCAGTATTTT.

In this sample, this clonotype turned up many times. The chain recombines TRBV29-1 with TRBJ1-2; the match to TRBD1 covers 8 bases. J gave up 8 bases and V 6 bases, and 8 bases lay outside the gene matches. This CDR3 is built from 12 residues. Germline V gene data show CDR1 as SQVTM and CDR2 as ANQGSEA. The CDR3 here is CSVEDRAGGYTF. CDR3 coding DNA: TGCAGCGTGGAGGACAGGGCAGGCGGCTACACCTTC.

The chain is built from TRBV7-2 and TRBJ1-5; the D gene is possibly TRBD1 (5 bases). Trimming pared 0 bases from V and 4 bases from J, leaving 13 bases between. CDR3 length equals 16 residues. The V gene's germline CDR1 is SGHTA and CDR2 FQGNSA. The CDR3 DNA reads as TGTGCCAGCAGCTTAGCGGGACCCTGGGAGAATCAGCCCCAGCATTTT. It codes for CASSLAGPWENQPQHF.

This clonotype was detected many times. This sequence joins TRBV14 and TRBJ2-5; D gene unclear. Germline lookup yields CDR1 SGHDN and CDR2 FVKESK. V gave up 2 bases and J gave up 0 bases, with 7 bases separating them. This CDR3 region has 14 residues. CDR3 sequence (DNA): TGTGCCAGCAGCCAAAACAAGTACCAAGAGACCCAGTACTTC. Amino acid sequence: CASSQNKYQETQYF.